The clone carrying this T cell receptor (beta chain) was picked up many times. In germline, CDR1 is SGHRS, CDR2 YFSETQ. The CDR3 length is 17 residues. With 5 bases removed from V and 2 bases from J, the gap between germline ends came to 21 bases. The source of the sample is a study of blood T cell repertoires in COVID-19. Only in-frame clones appear in the TCRdb table, and some are missing; sequencing was by immunoSEQ multiplex PCR. The sample contains some 100,000 clones, roughly 80% of which appear only once. The clonotype was recovered from a man aged 65 to 85 with acute or convalescent COVID-19. This chain connects TRBV5-1 to TRBJ2-3; D possibly corresponds to TRBD2 (5 bases). Sequenced material: peripheral blood. Written as DNA, the CDR3 is TGCGCCAGCAGTCTTCGGGGAGACCGAAGGGCCACAGATACGCAGTATTTT. Protein product: CASSLRGDRRATDTQYF. Combining the CDR3 with reference TRBV5-1 and TRBJ2-3 gives the whole variable domain KAGVTQTPRYLIKTRGQQVTLSCSPISGHRSVSWYQQTPGQGLQFLFEYFSETQRNKGNFPGRFSGRQFSNSRSEMNVSTLELGDSALYLCASSLRGDRRATDTQYFGPGTRLTVL.